This T cell receptor (beta chain) was found in a study of human T cells and chemical hapten exposure. Background on the study: An area of 2 cm by less than 2.5 cm on upper inner arm skin received 2% DPC for sensitization. A mostly female patient group had alopecia areata, totalis or universalis. Each patch test put 0.01% DPC on the upper back, and results were read at 6 days. Study-wide results and caveats: Donor immune responses may differ from healthy people's, since all donors had alopecia.

Concerning this clonotype: Its matching antigen is unknown. Being one base from a much bigger clone, this may be a read error.

A single record per CDR3 protein comes from TCRdb applying MiXCR to the RACE reads. The sample comprises roughly 160,000 distinct CDR3 sequences, roughly 15% of which are singletons, and 1.5% to 2% rests with the top ten. The time point was: patch test 1, 2 weeks after DPC sensitization. The treatment: therapeutic diphenylcyclopropenone sensitization with weekly scalp DPC. This clonotype was obtained from a woman younger than 45 with alopecia areata. Some clones in this sample may be carry-over from other donors' samples. Sample: whole blood, taken in connection with sensitization to the hapten diphenylcyclopropenone (DPC).

DNA of the CDR3: TGTGCCAGCAGCTCAGGACAGGGGAACACTGAAGCTTTCTTT. Translated: CASSSGQGNTEAFF. The chain has TRBV7-9 and TRBJ1-1, with 8 bases identical to TRBD1. With 4 bases clipped from V and 1 base from J, the junction kept 2 bases outside the gene matches. Looked up from germline, CDR1 is SEHNR and CDR2 is FQNEAQ (reference sequence). The length of the CDR3 is 14 residues. Looking up the rest from reference TRBV7-9 and TRBJ1-1 gives the full variable domain: DTGVSQNPRHKITKRGQNVTFRCDPISEHNRLYWYRQTLGQGPEFLTYFQNEAQLEKSRLLSDRFSAERPKGSFSTLEIQRTEQGDSAMYLCASSSGQGNTEAFFGQGTRLTVV.